A single sample gave rise to the 18 T cell receptor beta chains below, sequenced in a study of shared clonotypes between healthy human individuals. Repertoires were generated with immunoSEQ multiplex PCR, while TCRdb's copy carries only in-frame clones and drops some. This table holds 780,000 or so clones, about two thirds found once. Material: memory CD4+ T cells sorted from blood. Subset noted: CD45RA-negative fraction. The receptors here all came from a woman aged 30 to 39 in good health.

V is TRBV4-1 and J is TRBJ2-1, with 13 bases fitting TRBD2. The CDR3 loop spans 16 amino acids. The trim removed 6 bases at V and 6 bases at J, leaving 8 bases unmatched. The germline CDR1 and CDR2 sequences are MGHRA and YSYEKL. As DNA, the CDR3 is TGCGCCAGCAGTCAATGGACTAGCGGGAGCTCCAATGAGCAGTTCTTC. Translated: CASSQWTSGSSNEQFF.

This clone was seen repeatedly, ten times or more. The chain joins TRBV28 to TRBJ1-3; TRBD1 is a possible D gene (5 bases). V dropped 5 bases and J dropped 3 bases, with 17 bases sitting between them. The CDR3 totals 16 residues. The germline V gene encodes CDR1 MDHEN and CDR2 SYDVKM. The CDR3, as DNA: TGTGCCAGCAGTCCAGCCGGGGGGGATGGTGGAAACACCATATATTTT. This translates into CASSPAGGDGGNTIYF. Together with reference TRBV28 and TRBJ1-3, the CDR3 gives the full variable domain: DVKVTQSSRYLVKRTGEKVFLECVQDMDHENMFWYRQDPGLGLRLIYFSYDVKMKEKGDIPEGYSVSREKKERFSLILESASTNQTSMYLCASSPAGGDGGNTIYFGEGSWLTVV.

The V call is TRBV27, the J call TRBJ1-2; no reliable D call. Germline V gene sequence: CDR1 MNHEY, CDR2 SMNVEV (reference sequence). Trimming left V 0 bases short and J 4 bases short, with 9 bases between. This CDR3 is 14 amino acids long. CDR3: CASSLSRNGYGYTF. DNA of the CDR3: TGTGCCAGCAGTTTATCTCGGAATGGCTATGGCTACACCTTC.

This chain joins TRBV12-5 and TRBJ2-1; D unclear. CDR1 and CDR2 from the germline V gene are LGHNT and FRNRAP. This CDR3 has 13 amino acids. V was clipped by 4 bases and J by 6 bases, with 10 bases between them. The CDR3 DNA reads TGTGCTAGTGGTTCGACTCCCTCCAATGAGCAGTTCTTC. The encoded protein is CASGSTPSNEQFF.

The chain combines TRBV15 with TRBJ2-5, with 12 bases lining up with TRBD2. V shed 3 bases and J 3 bases; nucleotides not matched to a gene: 11. Germline CDR1 LNHNV, CDR2 YYDKDF (reference sequence). The CDR3 is 18 residues long. The chain's CDR3 is CATSSGASGRAREETQYF. The CDR3 DNA follows: TGTGCCACCAGCAGTGGGGCTAGCGGGAGGGCCCGGGAAGAGACCCAGTACTTC.

This clone has only one observation. The rearrangement joins TRBV10-3 to TRBJ2-7; D gene uncertain. Germline CDR1 and CDR2: ENHRY and SYGVKD. There are 12 residues in the CDR3. V was pared by 2 bases and J by 2 bases, with 4 bases between. CDR3 sequence reads: CAISEIPYEQYF. The CDR3 DNA follows: TGTGCCATCAGTGAGATCCCCTACGAGCAGTACTTC.

This clone was seen once. The chain joins TRBV11-2 to TRBJ2-1; TRBD2 agrees at 7 bases. The CDR3 is 16 residues long. V gave up 4 bases and J gave up 0 bases; unmatched junction bases: 6. CDR1 is SGHAT, CDR2 FQNNGV, per germline. CDR3 amino acids: CASSSPRGGSYNEQFF. Here the CDR3 DNA reads TGTGCCAGCAGCTCCCCCCGCGGGGGCTCCTACAATGAGCAGTTCTTC. The entire variable domain, with the rest obtained from reference TRBV11-2 and TRBJ2-1, is as follows: EAGVAQSPRYKIIEKRQSVAFWCNPISGHATLYWYQQILGQGPKLLIQFQNNGVVDDSQLPKDRFSAERLKGVDSTLKIQPAKLEDSAVYLCASSSPRGGSYNEQFFGPGTRLTVL.

This chain uses TRBV7-2 with TRBJ2-5; perhaps TRBD1 as D (5 bases). Germline lookup yields CDR1 SGHTA and CDR2 FQGNSA. This CDR3 is 15 amino acids long. The V end lost 1 base, the J end lost 3 bases, and 12 bases lay between the germline ends. CDR3 loop: CASSLEAGLEETQYF. The CDR3 DNA sequence: TGTGCCAGCAGCTTAGAGGCAGGGTTAGAAGAGACCCAGTACTTC.

The table lists this clone with a count of one. V gene TRBV7-2 combines with J gene TRBJ2-4; the match to TRBD1 covers 7 bases. The germline V gene encodes CDR1 SGHTA and CDR2 FQGNSA. Trimming at V came to 5 bases and at J to 1 base, leaving 11 bases not matched to a gene. The CDR3 is made up of 17 amino acids. The CDR3 DNA follows: TGTGCCAGCAGCCGGACAACAGGGGTGGCGGCCAAAAACATTCAGTACTTC. Protein product: CASSRTTGVAAKNIQYF.

This clone has just one count. The rearrangement links TRBV6-1 to TRBJ1-2; D is ambiguous. This CDR3 is built from 13 residues. V was pared by 2 bases and J by 13 bases, with 17 bases between. Germline lookup yields CDR1 MNHNS and CDR2 SASEGT. Here the CDR3 DNA reads TGTGCCAGCAGTGAAAATCCGTCCGCCTTCTCCACCTTC. Protein: CASSENPSAFSTF.

The V call is TRBV19, the J call TRBJ1-4, with 7 bases identical to TRBD1. This CDR3 spans 13 amino acids. Germline assignment: CDR1 LNHDA and CDR2 SQIVND (reference sequence). The V segment lost 3 bases and the J segment 7 bases; nucleotides outside the gene matches: 2. CDR3 DNA: TGTGCCAGTAGTATCAACAGGGGTGAAAAACTGTTTTTT. It yields the protein CASSINRGEKLFF.

This clone was recorded at least ten times. V and J are TRBV6-5 and TRBJ2-1; possible D gene TRBD2, 5 bases. Germline loops: CDR1 MNHEY, CDR2 SVGAGI. Trimming left V 0 bases short and J 8 bases short, with 8 bases between. This CDR3 is 13 amino acids long. CDR3 loop: CASSYSNGDEQFF. The CDR3 DNA follows: TGTGCCAGCAGTTACTCAAACGGGGATGAGCAGTTCTTC.

This rearrangement joins TRBV7-2 to TRBJ2-1; D not certain. CDR1 is SGHTA and CDR2 is FQGNSA in the germline V gene. Trimming took off 1 base at V and 3 bases at J, with 4 bases between the two ends. The CDR3 totals 13 residues. CDR3 sequence reads: CASSLVVYNEQFF. The CDR3 DNA reads TGTGCCAGCAGCTTAGTCGTCTACAATGAGCAGTTCTTC.

This chain joins TRBV28 and TRBJ2-3, with D uncertain. This CDR3 has 15 residues. Germline values: CDR1 MDHEN, CDR2 SYDVKM. The V end lost 6 bases, the J end lost 1 base, and 14 bases lay between the germline ends. The CDR3 reads CASSPDRIRTDTQYF. For the CDR3, the DNA is TGTGCCAGCAGCCCCGACCGAATTCGCACAGATACGCAGTATTTT.

The rearrangement joins TRBV28 to TRBJ2-5; D unclear. V lost 5 bases and J 4 bases, leaving 11 bases between the germline ends. CDR3 size: 13 residues. The germline V gene encodes CDR1 MDHEN and CDR2 SYDVKM. The CDR3 coding sequence is TGTGCCAGCAGTCAGGCCGACCGAGAGACCCAGTACTTC. Residues: CASSQADRETQYF.

At least ten counts were recorded for this clone. The chain has TRBV2 and TRBJ2-4; D is unresolved. Deletions cut 2 bases from V and 7 bases from J, with 15 bases between. Germline V gene sequence: CDR1 SNHLY, CDR2 FYNNEI. There are 15 residues in the CDR3. CDR3 protein: CASSERLGQANIQYF. CDR3 DNA: TGTGCCAGCAGTGAACGGTTAGGGCAGGCGAACATTCAGTACTTC. Looking up the rest from reference TRBV2 and TRBJ2-4 gives the full variable domain: EPEVTQTPSHQVTQMGQEVILRCVPISNHLYFYWYRQILGQKVEFLVSFYNNEISEKSEIFDDQFSVERPDGSNFTLKIRSTKLEDSAMYFCASSERLGQANIQYFGAGTRLSVL.

This clone was recorded many times. V and J are TRBV5-4 and TRBJ1-3, with 8 bases aligning to TRBD1. The germline V gene has CDR1 SGHNT and CDR2 YYREEE (reference sequence). There are 17 residues in the CDR3. Trimming cost V 4 bases and J 2 bases; bases outside gene matches: 11. The CDR3, as DNA: TGTGCCAGCAGCCAAGCCGTCTTACAGGGGGCTGGAAACACCATATATTTT. Its protein is CASSQAVLQGAGNTIYF.

The V gene is TRBV19, the J gene TRBJ2-3; TRBD1 is a possible D gene (7 bases). The CDR3 has 15 residues. Germline V gene sequence: CDR1 LNHDA, CDR2 SQIVND (reference sequence). V was trimmed by 6 bases and J by 1 base, leaving 14 bases between them. CDR3 protein: CASRDREVGTDTQYF. The CDR3 nucleotides read TGTGCCAGTAGAGACAGGGAGGTGGGCACAGATACGCAGTATTTT. Full variable domain (rest looked up from reference TRBV19 and TRBJ2-3): DGGITQSPKYLFRKEGQNVTLSCEQNLNHDAMYWYRQDPGQGLRLIYYSQIVNDFQKGDIAEGYSVSREKKESFPLTVTSAQKNPTAFYLCASRDREVGTDTQYFGPGTRLTVL.